Below, one T cell receptor beta chain is given with its context. Per the germline V gene, CDR1 is SGHNT and CDR2 is YYREEE (reference sequence). V gave up 4 bases and J gave up 6 bases; unmatched junction bases: 13. CDR3 length: 16 residues. The data were obtained in a study of blood T cell repertoires in COVID-19. Study-level information: From the United States, Italy and Spain came samples of acute and convalescent COVID-19.

Sequencing was performed with immunoSEQ multiplex PCR; in TCRdb, only in-frame clones are kept and a portion is missing. Of more than 110,000 clones listed, roughly 85% were seen once; the top ten hold around 4%. Sequenced input: peripheral blood. This clonotype was obtained from a man between 60 and 75 years old with acute or convalescent COVID-19. This sequence joins TRBV5-4 and TRBJ2-3; TRBD1 agrees at 8 bases. The CDR3, as DNA: TGTGCCAGCAGCGCTGGAAGCGGAAGACAGGGGGATACGCAGTATTTT. It encodes CASSAGSGRQGDTQYF.